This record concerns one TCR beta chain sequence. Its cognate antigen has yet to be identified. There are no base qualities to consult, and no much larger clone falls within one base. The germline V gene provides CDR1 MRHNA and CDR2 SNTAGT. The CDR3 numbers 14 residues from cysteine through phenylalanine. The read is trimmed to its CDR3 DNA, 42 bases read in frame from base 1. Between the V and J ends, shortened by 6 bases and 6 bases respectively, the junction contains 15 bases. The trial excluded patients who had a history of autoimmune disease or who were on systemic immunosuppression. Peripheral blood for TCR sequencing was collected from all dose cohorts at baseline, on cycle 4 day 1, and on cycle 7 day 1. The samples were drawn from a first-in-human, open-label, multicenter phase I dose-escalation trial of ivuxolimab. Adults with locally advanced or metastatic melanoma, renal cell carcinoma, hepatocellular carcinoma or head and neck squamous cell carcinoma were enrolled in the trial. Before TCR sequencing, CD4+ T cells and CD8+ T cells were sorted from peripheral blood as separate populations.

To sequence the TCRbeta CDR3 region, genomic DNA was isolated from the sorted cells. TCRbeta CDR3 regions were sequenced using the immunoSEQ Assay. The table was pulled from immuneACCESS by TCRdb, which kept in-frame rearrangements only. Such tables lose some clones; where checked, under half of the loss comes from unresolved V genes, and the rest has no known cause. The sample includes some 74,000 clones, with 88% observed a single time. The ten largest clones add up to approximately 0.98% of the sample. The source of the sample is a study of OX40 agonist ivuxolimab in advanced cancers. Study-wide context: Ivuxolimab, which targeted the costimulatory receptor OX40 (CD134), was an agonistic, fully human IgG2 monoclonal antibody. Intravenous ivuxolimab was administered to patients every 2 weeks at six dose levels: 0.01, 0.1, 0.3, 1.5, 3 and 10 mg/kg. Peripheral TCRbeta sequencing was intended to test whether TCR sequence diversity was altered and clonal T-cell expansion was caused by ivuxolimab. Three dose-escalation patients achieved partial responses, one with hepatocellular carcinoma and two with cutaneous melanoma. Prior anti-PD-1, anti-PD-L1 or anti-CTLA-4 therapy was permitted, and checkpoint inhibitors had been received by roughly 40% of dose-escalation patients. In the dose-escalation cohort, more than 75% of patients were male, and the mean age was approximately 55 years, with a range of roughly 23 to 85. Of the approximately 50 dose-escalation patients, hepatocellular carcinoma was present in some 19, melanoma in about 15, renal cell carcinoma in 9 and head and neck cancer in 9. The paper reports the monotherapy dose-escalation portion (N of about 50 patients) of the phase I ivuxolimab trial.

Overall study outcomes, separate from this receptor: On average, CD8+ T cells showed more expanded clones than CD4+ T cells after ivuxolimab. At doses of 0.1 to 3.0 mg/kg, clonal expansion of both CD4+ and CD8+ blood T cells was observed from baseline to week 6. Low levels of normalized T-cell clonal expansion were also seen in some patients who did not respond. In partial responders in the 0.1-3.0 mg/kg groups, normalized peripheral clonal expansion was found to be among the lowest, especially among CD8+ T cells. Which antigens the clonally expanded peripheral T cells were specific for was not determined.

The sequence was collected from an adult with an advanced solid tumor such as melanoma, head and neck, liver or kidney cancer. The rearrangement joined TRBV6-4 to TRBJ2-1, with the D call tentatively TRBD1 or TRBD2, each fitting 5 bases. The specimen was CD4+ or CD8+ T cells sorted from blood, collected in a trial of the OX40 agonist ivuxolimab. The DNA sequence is TGTGCCAGCAGGAGGGGTTCAATGGGCAATGAGCAGTTCTTC. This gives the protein CASRRGSMGNEQFF.